These 4 T cell receptor beta chains share one sample of origin, sequenced in a study of technical replicates of blood from a handful of donors (dated by TCRdb to 2015 to 2018). The library was made by the immunoSEQ multiplex PCR assay. TCRdb retrieved this table from immuneACCESS and kept in-frame rearrangements only. Not all clones are present; in checked studies, unresolved V genes account for under half, and no reason is known for the remainder. A total of about 73,000 clones appear in this sample, 93% of them only once. The ten most abundant clones make up roughly 0.25% of the sample. Sequenced input: T cells isolated from PBMCs. Receptors were obtained from a human donor in good health.

The V and J genes are TRBV5-1 and TRBJ2-1, with D possibly being TRBD2 (5 bases). The CDR3 spans 16 residues. From germline, CDR1 is SGHRS and CDR2 YFSETQ. The V gene lost 4 bases and the J gene lost 5 bases, with 19 bases spanning the gap. CDR3 in amino acids: CASSLLPNRADNEQFF. The CDR3 DNA follows: TGCGCCAGCAGCCTGCTCCCGAATAGAGCGGACAATGAGCAGTTCTTC.

This clone was counted a few times. The rearrangement joins TRBV19 to TRBJ2-7; tentatively, D is TRBD1 (5 bases). This CDR3 is built from 14 residues. Trimming removed 5 bases from V and 0 bases from J, with 11 bases in between. The germline V gene encodes CDR1 LNHDA and CDR2 SQIVND (reference sequence). Here the CDR3 DNA reads TGTGCCAGTAGTTCGTCGACAGCCTCCTACGAGCAGTACTTC. Residues: CASSSSTASYEQYF.

This rearrangement joins TRBV11-3 to TRBJ2-7, with a tentative D call TRBD1 (5 bases). Germline loops: CDR1 SGHNT, CDR2 YENEEA. V gave up 6 bases and J gave up 1 base, with 10 bases separating them. The CDR3 extends over 13 amino acids. This chain's CDR3 is CASRIPGSYEQYF. CDR3 sequence (DNA): TGTGCCAGCAGGATCCCAGGGTCCTACGAGCAGTACTTC.

The V call is TRBV11-2, the J call TRBJ2-5; 9 nucleotides agree with TRBD1. The CDR3 has 17 residues. Germline V gene lookup returns CDR1 SGHAT and CDR2 FQNNGV. V was clipped by 0 bases and J by 5 bases; unmatched bases: 10. The CDR3 coding sequence is TGTGCCAGCAGCTTAGACCGCGGGACAGGGCCCATGGAGACCCAGTACTTC. This sequence encodes CASSLDRGTGPMETQYF.